These 22 T cell receptor beta chains share one sample of origin, sequenced in a study of T cell repertoires in cytomegalovirus infection. The antigens for these receptors are not known. Each CDR3 protein is one row after TCRdb ran MiXCR on the reads. The data hold approximately 120,000 distinct CDR3 sequences, with around 32% observed a single time. The source material was CD8+ T cells from cultured PBMCs, sampled from culture after CMV antigen stimulation. The source of these receptors is a human donor in good health (CMV status not recorded). Some clones in this sample may be carry-over from other donors' samples.

V is TRBV7-6 and J is TRBJ1-4; D is unclear. The CDR3 has 14 amino acids. Germline CDR1 reads SGHVS; CDR2 reads FNYEAQ. The V gene lost 2 bases and the J gene lost 6 bases, with 10 bases spanning the gap. The CDR3 loop is CASSLSGRYEKLFF. As DNA, the CDR3 is TGTGCCAGCAGCTTATCGGGCAGATATGAAAAACTGTTTTTT.

The sample holds a few counts of this clonotype. The genes are TRBV19 and TRBJ2-7; perhaps TRBD2 as D (5 bases). V dropped 5 bases and J dropped 4 bases, with 15 bases sitting between them. CDR3 length: 14 residues. Germline CDR1 LNHDA, CDR2 SQIVND (reference sequence). The CDR3 loop is CASSLRGRRYEQYF. In DNA, the CDR3 is TGTGCCAGTAGTTTGCGCGGGCGCAGATACGAGCAGTACTTC. The full variable domain, rest sourced from reference TRBV19 and TRBJ2-7, is DGGITQSPKYLFRKEGQNVTLSCEQNLNHDAMYWYRQDPGQGLRLIYYSQIVNDFQKGDIAEGYSVSREKKESFPLTVTSAQKNPTAFYLCASSLRGRRYEQYFGPGTRLTVT.

This clonotype was detected many times. This chain connects TRBV7-8 to TRBJ2-6, with D possibly matching TRBD1 (5 bases). Trimming pared 2 bases from V and 4 bases from J, leaving 18 bases between. This CDR3 spans 18 amino acids. Germline CDR1 and CDR2: SGHVS and FQNEAQ. CDR3 coding DNA: TGTGCCAGCAGCTTATTGGGGCCCCCGGCTACCGGGGCCAACGTCCTGACTTTC. It is translated as CASSLLGPPATGANVLTF.

This clonotype was counted many times. This chain links TRBV7-8 with TRBJ2-1; 12 bases fit TRBD1. CDR3 length: 17 amino acids. J gave up 3 bases and V 4 bases, and 7 bases lay outside the gene matches. In germline, CDR1 is SGHVS, CDR2 FQNEAQ. The CDR3 sequence is CASSSPGQGASYNEQFF. CDR3 nucleotides: TGTGCCAGCAGCTCTCCGGGACAGGGGGCGAGCTACAATGAGCAGTTCTTC.

By share, this clonotype ranks as medium-sized. The J gene is TRBJ2-7, the V gene TRBV4-1; D may correspond to TRBD1 or TRBD2 (5 bases each). Germline CDR1 reads MGHRA; CDR2 reads YSYEKL. The CDR3 consists of 14 residues. Deletions cut 4 bases from V and 5 bases from J, with 15 bases between. The DNA of the CDR3 is TGCGCCAGCAGCCCTAATACAGGACTCCACGAGCAGTACTTC. It yields the protein CASSPNTGLHEQYF.

The CDR3 is CAISVGAGAKYGYTF. The CDR3 coding sequence is TGTGCCATCAGTGTGGGGGCGGGGGCCAAGTATGGCTACACCTTC. V is TRBV10-3 and J is TRBJ1-2; possible D gene TRBD1, 6 bases. The ends were cut back, 4 bases at V and 5 bases at J, with 17 bases in the middle. The CDR3 length is 15 residues. CDR1 ENHRY and CDR2 SYGVKD come from the germline V gene.

This clonotype was observed a few times. V gene TRBV4-2 combines with J gene TRBJ2-7; possible D gene TRBD1, 8 bases. The V and J ends lost 1 base and 6 bases respectively, with 19 bases between them. Germline-derived CDR1 and CDR2 are LGHNA and YNFKEQ. The CDR3 sequence is 16 residues long. CDR3 bases: TGTGCCAGCAGCCAAGGTCTGGACAGGGAGGGTCCCGAGCAGTACTTC. As protein: CASSQGLDREGPEQYF.

This sequence joins TRBV5-5 and TRBJ1-5; D is uncertain. This CDR3 has 14 residues. Trimming removed 4 bases from V and 7 bases from J, with 15 bases in between. Looked up from germline, CDR1 is SGHKS and CDR2 is YYEKEE (reference sequence). The CDR3 reads CASSPSGADQPQHF. The CDR3 coding sequence is TGTGCCAGCAGCCCCTCGGGAGCAGACCAGCCCCAGCATTTT.

This clonotype has only a few counts. The genes are TRBV6-8 and TRBJ2-7; D may be TRBD2 (6 bases). V lost 0 bases to trimming and J lost 8 bases, with 23 bases between them. This CDR3 is 17 amino acids long. From germline, CDR1 is MNHGY and CDR2 SAAAGT. CDR3 sequence (DNA): TGTGCCAGCAGTTACTCGAGGTCGGGGGAGCTCAGGATGAAGCAGTACTTC. This translates into CASSYSRSGELRMKQYF.

The J gene is TRBJ1-2, the V gene TRBV7-8, with a weak D call TRBD1 (5 bases). V lost 0 bases and J lost 4, with 15 bases in between. Looked up from germline, CDR1 is SGHVS and CDR2 is FQNEAQ. The length of the CDR3 is 16 residues. The CDR3 sequence: CASSLAPGLAAYGYTF. The CDR3 DNA follows: TGTGCCAGCAGCTTAGCCCCGGGACTTGCGGCCTATGGCTACACCTTC.

This clonotype has more than one count but fewer than ten. Mismatch with germline at one junction end may stem from a read error. This rearrangement joins TRBV7-7 to TRBJ2-5; 7 bases are shared with TRBD1. The CDR3 extends over 14 amino acids. CDR1 is SSHAT and CDR2 is FNYEAQ in the germline V gene (reference sequence). This CDR3 reads CASSSGQLQETQYF. The CDR3 coding sequence is TGTGCTAGCAGCTCGGGACAGTTACAAGAGACCCAGTACTTC.

The rearrangement links TRBV11-1 to TRBJ2-3, with D possibly TRBD2 on 5 matching bases. The CDR3 contains 17 residues. Germline assignment: CDR1 SGHAT and CDR2 FQDESV (reference sequence). Trimming took 5 bases from V and 2 from J, leaving 20 bases between them. CDR3: CASSNAGVEVYTDTQYF. As DNA, the CDR3 is TGTGCCAGCAGCAACGCGGGCGTGGAGGTTTACACAGATACGCAGTATTTT.

This clonotype was counted ten times or more. This sequence joins TRBV7-2 and TRBJ2-5; TRBD2 matches at 12 bases. The germline gives CDR1 SGHTA, CDR2 FQGNSA. CDR3 size: 16 residues. V lost 3 bases, J lost 5 bases, and 7 bases stayed unmatched. CDR3 loop: CASSFYLAGGDETQYF. The CDR3 DNA sequence: TGTGCCAGCAGCTTTTATCTAGCGGGGGGGGATGAGACCCAGTACTTC. The full variable domain, completed using reference TRBV7-2 and TRBJ2-5, is GAGVSQSPSNKVTEKGKDVELRCDPISGHTALYWYRQSLGQGLEFLIYFQGNSAPDKSGLPSDRFSAERTGGSVSTLTIQRTQQEDSAVYLCASSFYLAGGDETQYFGPGTRLLVL.

This clonotype has more than one count but fewer than ten. This chain joins TRBV7-6 and TRBJ1-1, with a possible D match to TRBD1 (5 bases). The CDR3 sequence is 14 residues long. Trimming pared 1 base from V and 0 bases from J, leaving 6 bases between. Germline V lookup: CDR1 SGHVS, CDR2 FNYEAQ. Here the CDR3 DNA reads TGTGCCAGCAGCTTAGGGACACTGAACACTGAAGCTTTCTTT. This encodes CASSLGTLNTEAFF.

This clonotype was seen more than once but under ten times. CDR3 protein: CASSLLVAGFQETQYF. The DNA of the CDR3 is TGTGCCAGCAGCTTACTAGTAGCGGGTTTTCAAGAGACCCAGTACTTC. This chain uses TRBV7-2 with TRBJ2-5, with 7 nucleotides matching TRBD2. Germline CDR1 SGHTA, CDR2 FQGNSA. V was pared by 2 bases and J by 2 bases, with 8 bases of the junction left unmatched. The CDR3 covers 16 residues.

This clonotype showed up just a few times. The J gene is TRBJ2-3, the V gene TRBV7-2; 9 bases line up with TRBD1. With 5 bases clipped from V and 5 bases from J, the junction kept 11 bases outside the gene matches. The CDR3 extends over 16 amino acids. Germline lookup yields CDR1 SGHTA and CDR2 FQGNSA. The CDR3 spells CASSATTGTGRDTQYF. The DNA for the CDR3 is TGTGCCAGCAGCGCCACTACCGGGACAGGGAGAGATACGCAGTATTTT.

This clonotype was counted between two and nine times. CDR3: CASSLARGPDEQFF. The DNA of the CDR3 is TGTGCCAGCAGCTTGGCTCGGGGGCCGGATGAGCAGTTCTTC. This chain joins TRBV5-4 and TRBJ2-1; either TRBD1 or TRBD2 may fit D (6 bases each). The CDR3 is made up of 14 amino acids. Trimming stripped 0 bases from V and 8 bases from J, with 12 bases between. Germline CDR1 reads SGHNT; CDR2 reads YYREEE (reference sequence).

The V gene is TRBV29-1, the J gene TRBJ2-7; a weak D match, TRBD1 (5 bases). CDR1 SQVTM and CDR2 ANQGSEA come from the germline V gene. The CDR3 length is 11 residues. V gave up 6 bases and J gave up 6 bases, with 12 bases separating them. This chain's CDR3 is CSVAGLGEQYF. In DNA, the CDR3 is TGCAGCGTCGCAGGGTTGGGCGAGCAGTACTTC.

This clonotype was seen a few times. The rearrangement uses TRBV7-8 and TRBJ1-1; D is unresolved. CDR1 is SGHVS and CDR2 is FQNEAQ in the germline V gene. Deletions cut 1 base from V and 0 bases from J, with 9 bases between. This CDR3 contains 15 residues. The CDR3 loop reads CASSLVEGLNTEAFF. CDR3 sequence (DNA): TGTGCCAGCAGCTTAGTGGAGGGCTTGAACACTGAAGCTTTCTTT.

The chain links TRBV5-4 to TRBJ1-1; weak D call: TRBD1 (5 bases). The germline V and J ends were trimmed by 2 bases and 8 bases, with 13 bases remaining between them. CDR1 is SGHNT, CDR2 YYREEE, per germline (reference sequence). The CDR3 extends over 13 amino acids. In DNA, the CDR3 is TGTGCCAGCAGCTTAGGGACGGGAGCCGAAGCTTTCTTT. This translates into CASSLGTGAEAFF.

The chain is built from TRBV3-1 and TRBJ1-6, with D perhaps matching TRBD1 (5 bases). This CDR3 has 19 residues. V shed 0 bases and J shed 2 bases, with 17 bases lying between them. Germline V CDR1 and CDR2: LGHDT, YNNKEL (reference sequence). CDR3 sequence (DNA): TGTGCCAGCAGCCAAGATCCTTCGGGGCGAAGCGCCTATAATTCACCCCTCCACTTT. The encoded protein is CASSQDPSGRSAYNSPLHF.

Here the CDR3 reads CASSYQGIRAEAFF. The CDR3 nucleotides are TGTGCCAGCAGCTACCAGGGTATCCGGGCTGAAGCTTTCTTT. The V and J genes are TRBV7-9 and TRBJ1-1; the D gene is possibly TRBD1 (5 bases). The V gene's germline CDR1 is SEHNR and CDR2 FQNEAQ (reference sequence). Trimming took off 4 bases at V and 6 bases at J, with 15 bases between the two ends. CDR3 length: 14 residues.